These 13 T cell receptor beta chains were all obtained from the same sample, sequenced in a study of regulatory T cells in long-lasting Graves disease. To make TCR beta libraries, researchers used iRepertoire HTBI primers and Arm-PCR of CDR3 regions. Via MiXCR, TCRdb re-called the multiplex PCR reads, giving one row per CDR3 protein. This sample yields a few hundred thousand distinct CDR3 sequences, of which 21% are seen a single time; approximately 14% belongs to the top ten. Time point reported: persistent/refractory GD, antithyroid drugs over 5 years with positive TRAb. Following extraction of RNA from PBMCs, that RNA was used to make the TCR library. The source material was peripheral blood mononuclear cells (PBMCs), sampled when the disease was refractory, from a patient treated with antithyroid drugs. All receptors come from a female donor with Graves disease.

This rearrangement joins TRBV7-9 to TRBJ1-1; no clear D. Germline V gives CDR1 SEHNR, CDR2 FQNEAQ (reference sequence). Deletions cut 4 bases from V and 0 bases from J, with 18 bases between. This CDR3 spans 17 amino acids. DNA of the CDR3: TGTGCCAGCAGCTCTCGTCTCCCGGCGAACATGAACACTGAAGCTTTCTTT. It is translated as CASSSRLPANMNTEAFF.

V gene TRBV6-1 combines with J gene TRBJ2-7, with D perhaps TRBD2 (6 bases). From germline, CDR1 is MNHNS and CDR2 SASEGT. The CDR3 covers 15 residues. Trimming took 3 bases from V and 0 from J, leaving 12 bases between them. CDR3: CASSDSGKSSYEQYF. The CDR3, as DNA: TGTGCCAGCAGTGATAGCGGTAAAAGCTCCTACGAGCAGTACTTC.

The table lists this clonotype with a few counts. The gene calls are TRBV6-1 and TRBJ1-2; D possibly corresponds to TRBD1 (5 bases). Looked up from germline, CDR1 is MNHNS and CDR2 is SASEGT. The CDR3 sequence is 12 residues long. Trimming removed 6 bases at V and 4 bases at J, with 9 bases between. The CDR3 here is CASRTALYGYTF. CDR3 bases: TGTGCCAGCAGGACAGCACTCTATGGCTACACCTTC.

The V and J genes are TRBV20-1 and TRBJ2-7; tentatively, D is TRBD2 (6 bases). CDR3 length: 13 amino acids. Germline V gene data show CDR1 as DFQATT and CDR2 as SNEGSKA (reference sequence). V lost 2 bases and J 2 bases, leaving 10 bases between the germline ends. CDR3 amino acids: CSARQGLTYEQYF. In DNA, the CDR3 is TGCAGTGCTAGACAGGGACTCACCTACGAGCAGTACTTC.

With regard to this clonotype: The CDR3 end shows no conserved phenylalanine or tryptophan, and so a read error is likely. CDR3 protein: CASSSVRNLGSYEQYL. CDR3 DNA: TGTGCCAGCAGTTCCGTCCGAAATCTCGGCTCCTACGAACAGTACCTC. J is TRBJ2-7 and V is TRBV28, with D hard to call. The germline gives CDR1 MDHEN, CDR2 SYDVKM. The CDR3 sequence is 16 residues long.

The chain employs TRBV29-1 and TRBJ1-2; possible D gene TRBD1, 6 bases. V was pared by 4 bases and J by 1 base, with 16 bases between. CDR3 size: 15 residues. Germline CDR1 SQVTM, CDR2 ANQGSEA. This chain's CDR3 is CSVVYLGGLNYGYTF. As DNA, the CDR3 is TGCAGCGTTGTATACCTTGGGGGGCTTAACTATGGCTACACCTTC.

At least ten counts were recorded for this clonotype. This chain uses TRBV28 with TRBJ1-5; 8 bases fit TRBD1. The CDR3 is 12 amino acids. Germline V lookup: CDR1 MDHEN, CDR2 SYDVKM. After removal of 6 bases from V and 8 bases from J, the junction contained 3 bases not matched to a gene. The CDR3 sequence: CASSSQGEPQHF. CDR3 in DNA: TGTGCCAGCAGCTCACAGGGGGAGCCCCAGCATTTT.

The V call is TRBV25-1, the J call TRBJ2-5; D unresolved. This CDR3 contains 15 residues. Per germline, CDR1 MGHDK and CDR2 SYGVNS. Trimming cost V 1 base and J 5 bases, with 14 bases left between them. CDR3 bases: TGTGCCAGCAGTGAATCTGATGCCGTTGGGGAGACCCAGTACTTC. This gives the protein CASSESDAVGETQYF.

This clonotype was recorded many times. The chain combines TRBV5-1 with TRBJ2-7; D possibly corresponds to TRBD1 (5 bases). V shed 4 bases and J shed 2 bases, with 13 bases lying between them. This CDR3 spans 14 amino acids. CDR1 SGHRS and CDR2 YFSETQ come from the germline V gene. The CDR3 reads CASSRAGLAYEQYF. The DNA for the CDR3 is TGCGCCAGCAGCAGAGCAGGGTTAGCCTACGAGCAGTACTTC.

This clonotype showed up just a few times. CDR3 region: CASSPQGEASYEQYF. CDR3 coding DNA: TGTGCCAGCAGCCCTCAGGGGGAGGCATCCTACGAGCAGTACTTC. The chain is built from TRBV13 and TRBJ2-7, with D possibly TRBD1 on 7 matching bases. The CDR3 runs to 15 residues. Germline V lookup: CDR1 PRHDT, CDR2 FYEKMQ (reference sequence). Trimming removed 5 bases at V and 1 base at J, with 15 bases between.

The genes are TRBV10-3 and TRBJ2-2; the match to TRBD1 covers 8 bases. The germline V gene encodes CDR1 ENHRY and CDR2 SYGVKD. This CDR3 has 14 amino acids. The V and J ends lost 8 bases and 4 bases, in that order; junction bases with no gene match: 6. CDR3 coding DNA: TGTGCCATCCGTGCAGGGGGCGGCACCGGGGAGCTGTTTTTT. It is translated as CAIRAGGGTGELFF.

The DNA of the CDR3 is TGTGCCTGTATGACGGGGCAGGGCGATCAGCCCCAGCATTTT. It translates to CACMTGQGDQPQHF. The J gene is TRBJ1-5, the V gene TRBV19; the D gene is possibly TRBD1 (5 bases). Trimming removed 11 bases from V and 5 bases from J, with 19 bases in between. From germline, CDR1 is LNHDA and CDR2 SQIVND (reference sequence). The CDR3 is made up of 14 amino acids.

In DNA form, the CDR3 reads TGTGCCAGCAGCGCCGACAGTTGGGGTGAGACCCAGTACTTC. Translating gives CASSADSWGETQYF. The V and J genes are TRBV7-9 and TRBJ2-5; tentatively, D is TRBD1 (5 bases). With 5 bases removed from V and 5 bases from J, the gap between germline ends came to 15 bases. The germline gives CDR1 SEHNR, CDR2 FQNEAQ (reference sequence). The CDR3 runs to 14 residues. Supplemented by reference TRBV7-9 and TRBJ2-5, the full variable domain reads DTGVSQNPRHKITKRGQNVTFRCDPISEHNRLYWYRQTLGQGPEFLTYFQNEAQLEKSRLLSDRFSAERPKGSFSTLEIQRTEQGDSAMYLCASSADSWGETQYFGPGTRLLVL.